The 27 T cell receptor beta chains listed next were all sequenced from one sample in a study of blood T cell repertoires in COVID-19. This table comes from immunoSEQ multiplex PCR, and its TCRdb copy is limited to in-frame clones, with some not included. The sample contains about 280,000 clones, 65% to 90% of which appear only once. Material for sequencing was peripheral blood. These receptors originate from a woman aged 65 to 85 with COVID-19, enrolled during active disease.

The chain links TRBV19 to TRBJ2-5; D may be TRBD2 (6 bases). The CDR3 runs to 14 residues. V lost 3 bases and J lost 4, with 12 bases in between. In germline, CDR1 is LNHDA, CDR2 SQIVND (reference sequence). Here the CDR3 DNA reads TGTGCCAGTAGTATCAGTTCTAGCGCAGAGACCCAGTACTTC. It is translated as CASSISSSAETQYF.

The chain is built from TRBV7-2 and TRBJ2-1; TRBD2 matches at 8 bases. Germline V lookup: CDR1 SGHTA, CDR2 FQGNSA. The CDR3 has 13 amino acids. Germline trimming cut 1 base from V and 9 bases from J; bases unmatched to any gene: 2. Here the CDR3 reads CASSLGLASEQFF. The DNA for the CDR3 is TGTGCCAGCAGCTTAGGACTAGCGAGTGAGCAGTTCTTC.

The V and J genes are TRBV30 and TRBJ2-5; 12 bases agree with TRBD1. Per the germline V gene, CDR1 is GTSNPN and CDR2 is SVGIG (reference sequence). There are 18 residues in the CDR3. With V trimmed by 4 bases and J by 1 base, 13 bases remained unmatched. The CDR3: CAWKGALGQGALQETQYF. As DNA, the CDR3 is TGTGCCTGGAAAGGGGCACTGGGACAGGGGGCTCTCCAAGAGACCCAGTACTTC.

The CDR3 loop reads CASSLANGGAHEQYF. The CDR3 DNA reads as TGTGCCAGCAGCTTAGCGAACGGGGGGGCGCACGAGCAGTACTTC. J is TRBJ2-7 and V is TRBV7-2; 8 nucleotides line up with TRBD2. This CDR3 contains 15 residues. CDR1 is SGHTA, CDR2 FQGNSA, per germline. The J segment lost 5 bases and the V segment lost 0 bases, leaving 6 bases of the junction unmatched.

The CDR3 sequence is CASSRGQGNYGYTF. CDR3 sequence (DNA): TGTGCCAGCAGCAGAGGACAGGGAAACTATGGCTACACCTTC. This sequence joins TRBV7-9 and TRBJ1-2, with TRBD1 identical over 8 bases. The junction had 4 bases not matched to a gene; V was cut back by 5 bases and J by 2 bases. Per germline, CDR1 SEHNR and CDR2 FQNEAQ (reference sequence). CDR3 length equals 14 residues.

The CDR3 here is CASSVLGTGTNEQYF. CDR3 bases: TGTGCCAGCAGCGTACTCGGGACAGGGACGAACGAGCAGTACTTC. The chain recombines TRBV9 with TRBJ2-7; 9 nucleotides align to TRBD1. Looked up from germline, CDR1 is SGDLS and CDR2 is YYNGEE. The CDR3 sequence is 15 residues long. V gave up 1 base and J gave up 5 bases; unmatched junction bases: 7.

The chain links TRBV6-5 to TRBJ2-5; the match to TRBD2 covers 8 bases. Germline loops: CDR1 MNHEY, CDR2 SVGAGI. The CDR3 runs 14 residues. V dropped 6 bases and J dropped 2; count of bases not matched to a gene: 5. This chain's CDR3 is CASRIAGTQETQYF. The CDR3, as DNA: TGTGCCAGCAGAATAGCGGGGACACAAGAGACCCAGTACTTC.

This sequence joins TRBV27 and TRBJ1-2; TRBD1 matches 7 bases. The germline V gene encodes CDR1 MNHEY and CDR2 SMNVEV (reference sequence). V shed 0 bases and J 5 bases; nucleotides not matched to a gene: 0. The CDR3 extends over 13 amino acids. CDR3 nucleotides: TGTGCCAGCAGTTTATCGGGACAGTATGGCTACACCTTC. This gives the protein CASSLSGQYGYTF.

The chain carries TRBV4-1 and TRBJ1-2; possibly TRBD1 for D (6 bases). Germline values: CDR1 MGHRA, CDR2 YSYEKL. The CDR3 is 14 amino acids. The V gene lost 4 bases and the J gene lost 2 bases, with 11 bases spanning the gap. This CDR3 is CASSRDKGNYGYTF. Written as DNA, the CDR3 is TGCGCCAGCAGCCGGGACAAGGGCAACTATGGCTACACCTTC.

The chain is built from TRBV7-2 and TRBJ2-3; D uncertain. Deletions cut 5 bases from V and 7 bases from J, with 7 bases between. Germline CDR1 SGHTA, CDR2 FQGNSA. This CDR3 is built from 11 residues. This chain's CDR3 is CASSIGNTQYF. Here the CDR3 DNA reads TGTGCCAGCAGCATAGGTAATACGCAGTATTTT.

The chain combines TRBV9 with TRBJ1-1, with a weak D call TRBD1 (6 bases). V was pared by 0 bases and J by 4 bases, with 13 bases between. This CDR3 has 15 amino acids. Germline V lookup: CDR1 SGDLS, CDR2 YYNGEE. CDR3 nucleotide sequence: TGTGCCAGCAGCGTAGAGCCAGGGACATCCACTGAAGCTTTCTTT. This sequence encodes CASSVEPGTSTEAFF.

This clone was seen only once. The chain combines TRBV3-1 (or the pseudogene TRBV3-2) with TRBJ1-4; 9 nucleotides agree with TRBD1. The ends lost 1 base at V and 8 bases at J; junction bases unmatched: 8. The CDR3 is 16 amino acids. CDR1 is LGHDT, CDR2 YNNKEL, per germline (reference sequence). CDR3 region: CASSQGAGQGREKLFF. The CDR3 nucleotides read TGTGCCAGCAGCCAAGGGGCGGGACAGGGACGGGAAAAACTGTTTTTT.

The gene calls are TRBV4-1 and TRBJ1-4; a weak D match, TRBD1 (5 bases). Per the germline V gene, CDR1 is MGHRA and CDR2 is YSYEKL. This CDR3 spans 14 amino acids. Trimming removed 2 bases from V and 7 bases from J, with 11 bases in between. CDR3 bases: TGCGCCAGCAGCCAACCGACCGGGGGTGAAAAACTGTTTTTT. Amino acid sequence: CASSQPTGGEKLFF.

V usage is TRBV18 and J usage is TRBJ1-2; 7 nucleotides align to TRBD1. CDR1 is KGHSH, CDR2 LQKENI, per germline. The length of the CDR3 is 15 residues. With 1 base clipped from V and 3 bases from J, the junction kept 5 bases outside the gene matches. This chain's CDR3 is CASSPLPGGDYGYTF. CDR3 nucleotides: TGTGCCAGCTCACCACTGCCAGGGGGAGACTATGGCTACACCTTC.

The V call is TRBV10-3, the J call TRBJ2-3; TRBD1 matches at 7 bases. CDR1 is ENHRY and CDR2 is SYGVKD in the germline V gene. V was clipped by 7 bases and J by 2 bases; unmatched bases: 9. There are 15 residues in the CDR3. The CDR3 is CAITPGQTVTDTQYF. CDR3 nucleotide sequence: TGTGCCATCACCCCGGGACAGACAGTCACAGATACGCAGTATTTT.

The chain couples TRBV18 to TRBJ1-1, with TRBD1 matching 7 bases. The CDR3 is 15 residues long. The V and J ends lost 3 bases and 6 bases, in that order; junction bases with no gene match: 10. Germline lookup yields CDR1 KGHSH and CDR2 LQKENI. The CDR3 here is CASSPMQGEYAEAFF. CDR3 in DNA: TGTGCCAGCTCACCGATGCAGGGGGAGTACGCTGAAGCTTTCTTT. Combining the CDR3 with reference TRBV18 and TRBJ1-1 gives the whole variable domain NAGVMQNPRHLVRRRGQEARLRCSPMKGHSHVYWYRQLPEEGLKFMVYLQKENIIDESGMPKERFSAEFPKEGPSILRIQQVVRGDSAAYFCASSPMQGEYAEAFFGQGTRLTVV.

The chain is built from TRBV19 and TRBJ1-2, with 9 nucleotides matching TRBD1. This CDR3 has 14 amino acids. In germline, CDR1 is LNHDA, CDR2 SQIVND (reference sequence). Trimming cost V 5 bases and J 4 bases; bases outside gene matches: 5. The CDR3 nucleotides read TGTGCCAGTAGTCCGGCACAGGGGGCCTATGGCTACACCTTC. Translated: CASSPAQGAYGYTF.

The chain combines TRBV4-3 with TRBJ2-1; a weak D match, TRBD2 (6 bases). The CDR3 runs to 14 residues. The V gene lost 1 base and the J gene lost 8 bases, with 12 bases spanning the gap. Germline values: CDR1 LGHNA, CDR2 YSLEER. The CDR3 sequence is CASSQGEEGYEQFF. Here the CDR3 DNA reads TGCGCCAGCAGCCAAGGTGAGGAGGGCTATGAGCAGTTCTTC.

The chain recombines TRBV27 with TRBJ1-6; no firm D call. Germline loops: CDR1 MNHEY, CDR2 SMNVEV (reference sequence). This CDR3 is built from 11 residues. V lost 3 bases to trimming and J lost 16 bases, with 10 bases between them. The CDR3 region has the DNA TGTGCCAGCAGTTTTTGGAGCAAACTCCACTTT. This translates into CASSFWSKLHF.

This CDR3 reads CASSFGVSTDTQYF. The CDR3 DNA reads TGCGCCAGCAGCTTCGGGGTTAGCACAGATACGCAGTATTTT. The rearrangement links TRBV5-1 to TRBJ2-3; tentatively, D is TRBD2 (5 bases). Trimming removed 2 bases from V and 0 bases from J, with 7 bases in between. Germline values: CDR1 SGHRS, CDR2 YFSETQ. This CDR3 has 14 residues.

The chain joins TRBV6-2 or TRBV6-3 to TRBJ1-1; D remains unclear. V was pared by 0 bases and J by 3 bases, with 8 bases between. This CDR3 is built from 14 residues. Germline lookup yields CDR1 MNHEY and CDR2 SVGEGT. The CDR3 bases are TGTGCCAGCAGTTACTCGCCTTCGGACACTGAAGCTTTCTTT. It translates to CASSYSPSDTEAFF.

The chain recombines TRBV14 with TRBJ2-3; D possibly corresponds to TRBD2 (6 bases). The CDR3 has 17 amino acids. The V end was cut by 3 bases, the J end by 3 bases, with 19 bases between. From germline, CDR1 is SGHDN and CDR2 FVKESK. CDR3 amino acids: CASSHIGGGPLTDTQYF. CDR3 bases: TGTGCCAGCAGCCACATCGGCGGAGGGCCCTTAACAGATACGCAGTATTTT. Full variable domain (rest looked up from reference TRBV14 and TRBJ2-3): EAGVTQFPSHSVIEKGQTVTLRCDPISGHDNLYWYRRVMGKEIKFLLHFVKESKQDESGMPNNRFLAERTGGTYSTLKVQPAELEDSGVYFCASSHIGGGPLTDTQYFGPGTRLTVL.

This sequence joins TRBV6-5 and TRBJ2-2, with TRBD2 identical over 8 bases. V trimming: 6 bases; J trimming: 6 bases; junction bases outside the gene matches: 0. The CDR3 sequence is 12 residues long. Germline CDR1 is MNHEY and CDR2 is SVGAGI. The CDR3 sequence: CASRREAGELFF. Here the CDR3 DNA reads TGTGCCAGCAGGCGGGAGGCCGGGGAGCTGTTTTTT.

The chain joins TRBV27 to TRBJ1-2, with 7 nucleotides matching TRBD1. The CDR3 extends over 15 amino acids. Looked up from germline, CDR1 is MNHEY and CDR2 is SMNVEV (reference sequence). V lost 6 bases, J lost 4 bases, and 11 bases stayed unmatched. The CDR3 nucleotides read TGTGCCAGCAGCTACGTCCCGGGACAGATCTATGGCTACACCTTC. Amino acid sequence: CASSYVPGQIYGYTF.

V and J are TRBV12-3 or TRBV12-4 and TRBJ1-1, with 7 bases that match TRBD1. The CDR3 covers 13 residues. Trimming removed 6 bases from V and 4 bases from J; junction bases left unmatched: 5. CDR3 DNA sequence: TGTGCCAGCAGGCTGACAGGGCTCACTGAAGCTTTCTTT. Translated, it gives CASRLTGLTEAFF.

V usage is TRBV7-8 and J usage is TRBJ2-7, with TRBD2 matching 13 bases. This CDR3 spans 16 amino acids. Per germline, CDR1 SGHVS and CDR2 FQNEAQ. Trimming at V came to 5 bases and at J to 4 bases, leaving 8 bases not matched to a gene. CDR3 sequence reads: CASSPRTSGGTYEQYF. CDR3 nucleotide sequence: TGTGCCAGCAGCCCTCGGACTAGCGGGGGAACGTACGAGCAGTACTTC.

This rearrangement joins TRBV2 to TRBJ1-4; possible D gene TRBD1, 5 bases. In germline, CDR1 is SNHLY, CDR2 FYNNEI. V lost 4 bases, J lost 5 bases, and 14 bases lay in between. The CDR3 is 15 residues long. The CDR3 bases are TGTGCCAGCAGTGGAGGATGGGGGGGGAATGAAAAACTGTTTTTT. It yields the protein CASSGGWGGNEKLFF.